These 23 T cell receptor beta chains originate from one sample sequenced in a study of metastatic and nonmetastatic thyroid tumors. TCRdb re-called the PCR reads through MiXCR. The repertoire holds roughly 93,000 clones, with about 13% as singletons. Patients underwent thyroid surgery, and none had received any treatment before it. Material for sequencing was blood. The source is a female donor with papillary thyroid cancer or a benign thyroid nodule (not recorded which). Some clones in this sample may be carry-over from other donors' samples.

This clone was seen ten or more times. The chain uses TRBV25-1 and TRBJ2-3; D gene uncertain. This CDR3 is built from 15 residues. In germline, CDR1 is MGHDK, CDR2 SYGVNS. The germline V and J ends were trimmed by 5 bases and 4 bases, with 16 bases remaining between them. CDR3 bases: TGTGCCAGCAGTAAGGGTGGTGGGCAGGCAGATACGCAGTATTTT. Encoded protein: CASSKGGGQADTQYF.

This clone was seen many times. The chain carries TRBV20-1 and TRBJ2-1, with TRBD2 identical over 9 bases. Germline CDR1 DFQATT, CDR2 SNEGSKA (reference sequence). Trimming at V came to 6 bases and at J to 0 bases, leaving 12 bases not matched to a gene. This CDR3 is 17 amino acids long. The CDR3 region has the DNA TGCAGTGCCGACTCCGAAGATAGCGGGAGCTCCTACAATGAGCAGTTCTTC. Translating gives CSADSEDSGSSYNEQFF.

As regards this clone: A much larger clone lies a single base off, so this may be a read error. The same CDR3 arises from other DNA sequences in this sample as well. The chain couples TRBV20-1 to TRBJ2-5; 9 bases are shared with TRBD1. The CDR3 sequence is 14 residues long. V shed 3 bases, J shed 5 bases, and the junction held 7 bases outside the gene matches. Germline V gene lookup returns CDR1 DFQATT and CDR2 SNEGSKA (reference sequence). This CDR3 is CSARTGGNMETQYF. In DNA form, the CDR3 reads TGCAGTGCTAGGACAGGGGGGAATATGGAGACCCAGTACTTC.

Many counts were recorded for this clone. The chain has TRBV5-1 and TRBJ2-1; TRBD2 matches 8 bases. Germline CDR1 is SGHRS and CDR2 is YFSETQ. Trimming took 2 bases from V and 7 from J; bases not matched to a gene: 8. The CDR3 is 15 amino acids. The CDR3 nucleotides are TGCGCCAGCAGCTTAGCGGGAGCCCAGGGGAATGAGCAGTTCTTC. It is translated as CASSLAGAQGNEQFF.

There are many counts of this clone. The chain combines TRBV7-8 with TRBJ1-1, with D unclear. CDR1 and CDR2 (germline): SGHVS, FQNEAQ. V lost 3 bases to trimming and J lost 2 bases, with 13 bases between them. The CDR3 length is 15 residues. This chain's CDR3 is CASSFLGRSNTEAFF. The CDR3 region has the DNA TGTGCCAGCAGCTTTCTAGGACGGTCCAACACTGAAGCTTTCTTT.

In the case of this clone: A much larger clone is a single base away; this may be a read error. The gene calls are TRBV20-1 and TRBJ1-2; D remains ambiguous. Between the trimmed V and J ends, which lost 6 bases and 13 bases, there was a span of 9 bases. Germline CDR1 reads DFQATT; CDR2 reads SNEGSKA (reference sequence). The CDR3 has 8 amino acids. The CDR3 reads CSADSITF. The CDR3 nucleotides are TGCAGTGCAGACTCCATCACCTTC.

This clone was detected many times. The genes are TRBV12-3 or TRBV12-4 and TRBJ1-4, with a weak D call TRBD1 (5 bases). The CDR3 contains 13 residues. The V end was cut by 6 bases, the J end by 7 bases, with 12 bases between. CDR3 sequence: CASRPRQTEKLFF. CDR3 nucleotide sequence: TGTGCCAGCAGACCTAGACAGACTGAAAAACTGTTTTTT.

This clone was seen only a few times. The CDR3 ends on some other residue instead of the conserved phenylalanine or tryptophan, so this is likely a read error. The chain combines TRBV6-1 with TRBJ2-7; 7 bases match TRBD1. The ends lost 6 bases at V and 4 bases at J; junction bases unmatched: 12. CDR1 is MNHNS, CDR2 SASEGT, per germline. CDR3 length: 15 amino acids. The CDR3 DNA is TGTGCCAGCAGCCCGCCCCCAGGGGGTGTGTACGAGCAGTACCTC. Amino acids: CASSPPPGGVYEQYL.

This clone came up many times. V usage is TRBV12-3 or TRBV12-4 and J usage is TRBJ1-3, with unresolved D. This CDR3 region has 15 residues. Trimming took 3 bases from V and 2 from J, leaving 11 bases between them. Written as DNA, the CDR3 is TGTGCCAGCAGTTTGGCGAGGCCAGCTGGAAACACCATATATTTT. It specifies CASSLARPAGNTIYF.

In this sample, this clone turned up a few times. The CDR3 nucleotides are TGTGCCAGTAGTAGCGGACAGCCGGGGACGCAGTATTTT. This encodes CASSSGQPGTQYF. This rearrangement joins TRBV19 to TRBJ2-3, with D perhaps TRBD1 (6 bases). The CDR3 contains 13 residues. V gave up 4 bases and J gave up 9 bases, with 14 bases separating them. Germline V lookup: CDR1 LNHDA, CDR2 SQIVND (reference sequence).

This clone was observed at least ten times. DNA for the CDR3: TGTGCCAGCTCAGCGGGACTAGCCTACGAGCAGTACTTC. Translated: CASSAGLAYEQYF. This chain uses TRBV18 with TRBJ2-7; 8 nucleotides align to TRBD2. The V and J ends lost 5 bases and 2 bases, in that order; junction bases with no gene match: 2. The CDR3 runs to 13 residues. Germline values: CDR1 KGHSH, CDR2 LQKENI.

This clone was detected ten times or more. The chain employs TRBV6-2 or TRBV6-3 and TRBJ2-7; 8 nucleotides match TRBD1. CDR1 MNHEY and CDR2 SVGEGT come from the germline V gene. The V segment lost 4 bases and the J segment 6 bases; nucleotides outside the gene matches: 5. CDR3 length: 13 residues. Here the CDR3 DNA reads TGTGCCAGCAGTTGCTGGACAGGGCTCGAGCAGTACTTC. Translated: CASSCWTGLEQYF.

The sample holds a few counts of this clone. The V gene is TRBV6-1, the J gene TRBJ2-1, with TRBD2 matching over 7 bases. The CDR3 consists of 12 residues. CDR1 is MNHNS, CDR2 SASEGT, per germline. Trimming removed 5 bases from V and 13 bases from J; junction bases left unmatched: 8. This chain's CDR3 is CASSPTSEAQFF. CDR3 coding DNA: TGTGCCAGCAGTCCTACTAGCGAGGCACAGTTCTTC.

As concerns this clone: This may be a read error: a much more frequent sequence differs by one nucleotide. The rearrangement links TRBV28 to TRBJ2-1; D unclear. This CDR3 is 11 amino acids long. Per the germline V gene, CDR1 is MDHEN and CDR2 is SYDVKM. The CDR3 DNA is TGTGCCAGCATTTTAAAGGATGAGCAGTTCTTC. It encodes CASILKDEQFF.

This clone was observed a few times. One junction end disagrees with the germline gene, perhaps due to a read error. V usage is TRBV12-3 or TRBV12-4 and J usage is TRBJ1-5; maybe TRBD1 (5 bases). This CDR3 comprises 16 residues. CDR3 nucleotide sequence: TGTGCCAGCACCCTTGGTTTAGGGGTAGGAGATCAGGCCCAGCATTTT. Its translation is CASTLGLGVGDQAQHF.

Concerning this clone: A much larger clone differs by one base, so this may be a read error. Within the sample, other DNA sequences also encode this same CDR3. The chain uses TRBV5-1 and TRBJ1-1, with D possibly matching TRBD1 (6 bases). Deletions cut 7 bases from V and 1 base from J, with 11 bases between. The CDR3 runs 13 residues. CDR1 and CDR2 from the germline V gene are SGHRS and YFSETQ. CDR3 sequence (DNA): TGCGCCAGCGGTTGGGGACAGAACACTGAAGCTTTCTTT. Amino acid sequence: CASGWGQNTEAFF.

Comment on this clone: A much larger clone sits a single nucleotide away, making a read error possible. V is TRBV7-6 and J is TRBJ1-4, with TRBD1 identical over 9 bases. This CDR3 has 19 residues. With 1 base clipped from V and 12 bases from J, the junction kept 21 bases outside the gene matches. Germline V gene sequence: CDR1 SGHVS, CDR2 FNYEAQ. This CDR3 is CASSLGPGQGGSAMGELFF. In nucleotides, the CDR3 is TGTGCCAGCAGCTTAGGGCCGGGACAGGGTGGATCCGCAATGGGAGAACTGTTTTTT.

In this sample, this clone turned up many times. CDR3 in amino acids: CASPSGCRGYGYTF. The CDR3, as DNA: TGCGCCAGCCCGAGCGGGTGCCGGGGCTATGGCTACACCTTC. The chain carries TRBV5-1 and TRBJ1-2; D is ambiguous. Per germline, CDR1 SGHRS and CDR2 YFSETQ. V was trimmed by 7 bases and J by 4 bases, leaving 17 bases between them. The CDR3 runs 14 residues.

This chain connects TRBV11-1 to TRBJ2-1; 9 nucleotides align to TRBD2. Germline loops: CDR1 SGHAT, CDR2 FQDESV (reference sequence). With 5 bases clipped from V and 0 bases from J, the junction kept 5 bases outside the gene matches. This CDR3 region has 16 residues. CDR3 amino acids: CASSGVAGVSYNEQFF. The CDR3 DNA sequence: TGTGCCAGCAGCGGTGTAGCGGGAGTCTCCTACAATGAGCAGTTCTTC.

This clone was seen ten or more times. This chain links TRBV5-1 with TRBJ2-3; D gene ambiguous. CDR1 is SGHRS, CDR2 YFSETQ, per germline. V was trimmed by 4 bases and J by 0 bases, leaving 15 bases between them. This CDR3 comprises 16 residues. CDR3 loop: CASSKEAGRSTDTQYF. CDR3 coding DNA: TGCGCCAGCAGCAAAGAAGCAGGACGAAGCACAGATACGCAGTATTTT. Full variable domain (missing parts from reference TRBV5-1 and TRBJ2-3): KAGVTQTPRYLIKTRGQQVTLSCSPISGHRSVSWYQQTPGQGLQFLFEYFSETQRNKGNFPGRFSGRQFSNSRSEMNVSTLELGDSALYLCASSKEAGRSTDTQYFGPGTRLTVL.

The sample holds many counts of this clone. DNA of the CDR3: TGCGCCAGCAGCCGGGGAGCCAACTACGAGCAGTACTTC. It codes for CASSRGANYEQYF. The chain has TRBV5-1 and TRBJ2-7, with TRBD2 as a possible D gene (5 bases). Germline CDR1 SGHRS, CDR2 YFSETQ. V lost 4 bases and J lost 3, with 11 bases in between. The CDR3 covers 13 residues.

This clone was recorded at least ten times. V usage is TRBV6-2 or TRBV6-3 and J usage is TRBJ2-2; 8 positions match TRBD2. Per the germline V gene, CDR1 is MNHEY and CDR2 is SVGEGT. V lost 5 bases and J lost 5; bases outside the gene matches: 13. The CDR3 has 17 amino acids. The CDR3 region has the DNA TGTGCCAGCAGTCAGACACTAGGGGCTAGCGGGACCGGGGAGCTGTTTTTT. Translated, it gives CASSQTLGASGTGELFF.

In its sample, this clone was seen many times. This sample includes further DNA sequences coding for the same CDR3. The chain couples TRBV28 to TRBJ2-7; D might be TRBD2 (6 bases). Germline CDR1 reads MDHEN; CDR2 reads SYDVKM. V lost 0 bases to trimming and J lost 10 bases, with 13 bases between them. There are 13 residues in the CDR3. As DNA, the CDR3 is TGTGCCAGCAGTTTATGGGGGAGGAAAGATCAGTACTTC. Its protein is CASSLWGRKDQYF.